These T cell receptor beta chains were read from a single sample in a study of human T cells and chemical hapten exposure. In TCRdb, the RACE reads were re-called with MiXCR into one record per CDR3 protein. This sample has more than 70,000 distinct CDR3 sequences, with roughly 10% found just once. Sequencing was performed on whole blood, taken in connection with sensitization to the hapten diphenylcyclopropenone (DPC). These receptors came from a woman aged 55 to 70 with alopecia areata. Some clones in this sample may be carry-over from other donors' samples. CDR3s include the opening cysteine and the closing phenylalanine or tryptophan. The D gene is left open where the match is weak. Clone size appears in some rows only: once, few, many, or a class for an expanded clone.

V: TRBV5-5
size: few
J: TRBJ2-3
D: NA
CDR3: CASSPLGGIRADTQYF
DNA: TGTGCCAGCAGCCCCCTTGGGGGGATCAGGGCAGATACGCAGTATTTT

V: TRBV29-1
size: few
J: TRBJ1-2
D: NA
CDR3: CSVDIRPYGYTF
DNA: TGCAGCGTTGACATTCGCCCCTATGGCTACACCTTC

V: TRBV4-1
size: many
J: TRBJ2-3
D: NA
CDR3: CASSPRGEGGRTQYF
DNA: TGCGCCAGCAGTCCAAGAGGGGAGGGGGGCCGGACGCAGTATTTT

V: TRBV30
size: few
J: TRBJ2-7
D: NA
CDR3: CAWSQTYEQYF
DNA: TGTGCCTGGAGTCAGACCTACGAGCAGTACTTC

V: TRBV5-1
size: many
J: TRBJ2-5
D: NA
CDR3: CASRRVEETQYF
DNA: TGCGCCAGCAGGAGAGTTGAAGAGACCCAGTACTTC

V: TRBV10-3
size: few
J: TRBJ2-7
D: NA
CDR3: CAISSLQGYEQYF
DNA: TGTGCCATCAGCAGTTTACAGGGATACGAGCAGTACTTC

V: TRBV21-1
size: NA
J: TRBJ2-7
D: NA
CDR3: CASKQCAYEQYF
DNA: TGTGCCAGCAAACAATGCGCCTACGAGCAGTACTTC

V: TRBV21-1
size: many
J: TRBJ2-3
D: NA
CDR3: CASRGCRKTGSGRDTQYF
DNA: TGTGCCAGCAGAGGGTGTAGAAAGACAGGGAGCGGTCGTGATACGCAGTATTTT

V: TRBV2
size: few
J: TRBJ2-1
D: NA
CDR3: CASKQEFF
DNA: TGTGCCAGCAAGCAGGAGTTCTTC

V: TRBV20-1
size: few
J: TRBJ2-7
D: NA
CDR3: CSASDYSYEQYF
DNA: TGCAGTGCTAGTGACTACTCCTACGAGCAGTACTTC

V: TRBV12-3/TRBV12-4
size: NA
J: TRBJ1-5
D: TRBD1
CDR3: CASSPQGVGNQPQHF
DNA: TGTGCCAGCAGTCCACAGGGGGTGGGCAATCAGCCCCAGCATTTT

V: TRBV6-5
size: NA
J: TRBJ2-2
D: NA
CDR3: CASKGRLDTGELFF
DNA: TGTGCCAGCAAGGGCCGGCTAGACACCGGGGAGCTGTTTTTT

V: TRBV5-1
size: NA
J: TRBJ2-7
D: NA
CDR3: CASSRQEGYEQYF
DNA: TGCGCCAGCAGCAGACAGGAGGGGTACGAGCAGTACTTC

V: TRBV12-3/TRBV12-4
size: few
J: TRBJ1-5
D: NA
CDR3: CASRSGRGIQPQHF
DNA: TGTGCCAGCAGATCTGGAAGGGGGATTCAGCCCCAGCATTTT

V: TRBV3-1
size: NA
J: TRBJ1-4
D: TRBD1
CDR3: CASSTPQGAREKLFF
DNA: TGTGCCAGCAGCACTCCACAGGGGGCAAGAGAAAAACTGTTTTTT

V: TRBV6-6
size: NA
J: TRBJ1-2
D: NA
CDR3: CASSVEGPGGYTF
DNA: TGTGCCAGCAGTGTTGAGGGCCCTGGCGGCTACACCTTC

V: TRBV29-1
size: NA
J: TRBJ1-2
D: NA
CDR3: CSADEKNYGYTF
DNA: TGCAGCGCGGACGAAAAAAACTATGGCTACACCTTC

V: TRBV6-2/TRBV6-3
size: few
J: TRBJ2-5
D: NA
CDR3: CASSYEGGVSETQYF
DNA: TGTGCCAGCAGTTACGAGGGGGGAGTATCTGAGACCCAGTACTTC

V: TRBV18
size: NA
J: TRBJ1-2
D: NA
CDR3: CASSSLTDFPNYGYTF
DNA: TGTGCCAGCTCAAGTCTGACGGACTTTCCTAACTATGGCTACACCTTC

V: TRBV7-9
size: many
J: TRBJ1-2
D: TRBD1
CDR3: CASIPWGDSPHPNYGYTF
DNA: TGTGCCAGCATCCCGTGGGGGGACAGCCCCCACCCTAACTATGGCTACACCTTC

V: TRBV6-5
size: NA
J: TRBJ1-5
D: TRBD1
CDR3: CATRQGPGQASIQPQHF
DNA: TGTGCCACCAGGCAGGGCCCGGGACAGGCATCCATTCAGCCCCAGCATTTT

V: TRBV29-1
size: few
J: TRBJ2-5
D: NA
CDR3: CSVDRRYQETQYF
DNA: TGCAGCGTCGACAGACGGTACCAAGAGACCCAGTACTTC

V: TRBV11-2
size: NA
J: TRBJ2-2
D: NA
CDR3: CASSPGSLFTLNTGELFF
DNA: TGTGCCAGCAGCCCCGGGTCCCTCTTCACTCTTAACACCGGGGAGCTGTTTTTT

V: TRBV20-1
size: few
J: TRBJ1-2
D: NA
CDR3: CSARWQTTAYGYTF
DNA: TGCAGTGCTAGATGGCAGACTACTGCCTATGGCTACACCTTC